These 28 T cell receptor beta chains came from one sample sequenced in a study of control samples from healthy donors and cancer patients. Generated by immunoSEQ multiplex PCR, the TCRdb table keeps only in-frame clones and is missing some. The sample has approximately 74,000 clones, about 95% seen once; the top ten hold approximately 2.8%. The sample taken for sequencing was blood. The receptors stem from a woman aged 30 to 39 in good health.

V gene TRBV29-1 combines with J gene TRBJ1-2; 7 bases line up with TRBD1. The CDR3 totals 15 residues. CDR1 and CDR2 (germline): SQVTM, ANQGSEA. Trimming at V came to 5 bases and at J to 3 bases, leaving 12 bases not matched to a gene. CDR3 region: CSVTPTGLVDYGYTF. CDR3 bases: TGCAGCGTTACTCCGACAGGGCTGGTTGACTATGGCTACACCTTC.

CDR3 DNA: TGTGCCAGCAGCAAAGAAGTAGATCGAGGAAGAAACACTGAAGCTTTCTTT. Translated, it gives CASSKEVDRGRNTEAFF. The chain carries TRBV21-1 and TRBJ1-1. TRBV21-1 is a pseudogene locus. The CDR3 contains 17 residues.

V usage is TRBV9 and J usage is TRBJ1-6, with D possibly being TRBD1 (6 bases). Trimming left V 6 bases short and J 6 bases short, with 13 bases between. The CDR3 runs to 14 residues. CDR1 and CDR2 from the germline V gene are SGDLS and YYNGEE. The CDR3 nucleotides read TGTGCCAGCACACCCGGACAGTCTAATTCACCCCTCCACTTT. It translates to CASTPGQSNSPLHF.

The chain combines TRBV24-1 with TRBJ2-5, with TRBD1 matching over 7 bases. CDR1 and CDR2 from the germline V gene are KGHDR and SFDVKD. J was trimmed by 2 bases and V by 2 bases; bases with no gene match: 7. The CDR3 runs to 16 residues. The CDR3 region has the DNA TGTGCCACCAGTGATTCCGGGACAGACCTACAAGAGACCCAGTACTTC. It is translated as CATSDSGTDLQETQYF.

CDR3 sequence (DNA): TGTGCCAGCAGCCAAGAATGGGACGGCTCCGTCTACGAGCAGTACTTC. Translating gives CASSQEWDGSVYEQYF. The V call is TRBV3-1 (or the pseudogene TRBV3-2), the J call TRBJ2-7; D may correspond to TRBD1 or TRBD2 (5 bases each). The CDR3 has 16 amino acids. V was cut by 0 bases and J by 3 bases, with 15 bases left in between. From germline, CDR1 is LGHDT and CDR2 YNNKEL (reference sequence).

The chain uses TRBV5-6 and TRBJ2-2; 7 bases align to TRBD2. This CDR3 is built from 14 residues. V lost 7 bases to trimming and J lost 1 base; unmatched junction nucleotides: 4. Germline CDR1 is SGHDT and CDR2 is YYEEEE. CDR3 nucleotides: TGTGCCAGCCGGGGGGACCTGAACACCGGGGAGCTGTTTTTT. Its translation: CASRGDLNTGELFF.

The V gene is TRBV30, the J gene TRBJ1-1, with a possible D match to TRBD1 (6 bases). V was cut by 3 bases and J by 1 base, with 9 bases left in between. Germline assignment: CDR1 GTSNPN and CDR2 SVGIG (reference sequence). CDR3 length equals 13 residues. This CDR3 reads CAWREQGNTEAFF. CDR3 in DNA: TGTGCCTGGAGGGAACAGGGGAACACTGAAGCTTTCTTT.

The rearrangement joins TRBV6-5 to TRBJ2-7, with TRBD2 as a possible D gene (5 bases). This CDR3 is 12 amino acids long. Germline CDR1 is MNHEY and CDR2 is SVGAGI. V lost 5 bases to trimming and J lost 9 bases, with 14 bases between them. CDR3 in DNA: TGTGCCAGCAGTAAGGAGGTAGGGAGGCAGTACTTC. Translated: CASSKEVGRQYF.

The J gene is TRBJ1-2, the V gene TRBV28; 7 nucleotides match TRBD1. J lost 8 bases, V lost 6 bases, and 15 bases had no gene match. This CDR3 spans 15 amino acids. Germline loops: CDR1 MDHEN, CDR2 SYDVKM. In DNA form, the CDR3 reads TGTGCCAGCAGCCTTTCCGGGACAGAGCTATTCGGCTACACCTTC. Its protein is CASSLSGTELFGYTF.

The CDR3 spells CASSLQGQKKLFF. In nucleotides, the CDR3 is TGTGCCAGCAGTTTACAGGGTCAGAAAAAACTGTTTTTT. The chain is built from TRBV12-3 or TRBV12-4 and TRBJ1-4, with D perhaps matching TRBD1 (5 bases). Trimming pared 2 bases from V and 9 bases from J, leaving 10 bases between. CDR3 length: 13 residues.

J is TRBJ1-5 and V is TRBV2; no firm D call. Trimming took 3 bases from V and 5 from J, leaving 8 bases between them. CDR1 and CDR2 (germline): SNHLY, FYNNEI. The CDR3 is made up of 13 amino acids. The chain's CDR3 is CASSEGSDQPQHF. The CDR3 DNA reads TGTGCCAGCAGTGAGGGCAGCGATCAGCCCCAGCATTTT.

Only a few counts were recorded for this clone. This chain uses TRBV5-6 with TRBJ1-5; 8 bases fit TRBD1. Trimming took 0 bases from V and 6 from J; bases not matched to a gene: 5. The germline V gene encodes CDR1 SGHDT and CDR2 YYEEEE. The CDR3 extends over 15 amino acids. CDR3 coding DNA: TGTGCCAGCAGCTTGGGTGACAGGGGATTTCAGCCCCAGCATTTT. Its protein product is CASSLGDRGFQPQHF.

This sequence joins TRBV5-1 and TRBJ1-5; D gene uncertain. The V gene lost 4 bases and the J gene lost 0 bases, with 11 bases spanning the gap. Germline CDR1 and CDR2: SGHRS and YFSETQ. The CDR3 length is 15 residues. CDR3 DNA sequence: TGCGCCAGCAGCCCCTACGGCGATAGCAATCAGCCCCAGCATTTT. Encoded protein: CASSPYGDSNQPQHF.

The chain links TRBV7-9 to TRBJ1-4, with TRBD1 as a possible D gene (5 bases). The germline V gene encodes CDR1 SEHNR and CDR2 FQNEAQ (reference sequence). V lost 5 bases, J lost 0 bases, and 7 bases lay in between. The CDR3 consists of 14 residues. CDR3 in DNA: TGTGCCAGCAGCGGGGACGCAACTAATGAAAAACTGTTTTTT. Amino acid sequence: CASSGDATNEKLFF.

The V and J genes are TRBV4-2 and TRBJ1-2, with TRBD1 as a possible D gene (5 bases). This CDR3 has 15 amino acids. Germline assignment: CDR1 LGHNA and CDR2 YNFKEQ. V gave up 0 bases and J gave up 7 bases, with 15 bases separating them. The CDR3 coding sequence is TGTGCCAGCAGCCAAGATTGGGGCAGGGCTGGTGGCTACACCTTC. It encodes CASSQDWGRAGGYTF.

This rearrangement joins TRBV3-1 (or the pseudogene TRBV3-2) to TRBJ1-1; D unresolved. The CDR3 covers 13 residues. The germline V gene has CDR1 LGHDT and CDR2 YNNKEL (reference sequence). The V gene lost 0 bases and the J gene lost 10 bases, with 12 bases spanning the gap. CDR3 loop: CASSQDSRSRAFF. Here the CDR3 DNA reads TGTGCCAGCAGCCAAGATTCAAGATCCCGAGCTTTCTTT.

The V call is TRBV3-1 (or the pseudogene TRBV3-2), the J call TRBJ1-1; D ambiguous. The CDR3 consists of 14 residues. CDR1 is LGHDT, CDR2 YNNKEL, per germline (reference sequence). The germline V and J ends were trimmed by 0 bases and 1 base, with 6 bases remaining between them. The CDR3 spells CASSQDQWNTEAFF. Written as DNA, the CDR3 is TGTGCCAGCAGCCAAGACCAATGGAACACTGAAGCTTTCTTT.

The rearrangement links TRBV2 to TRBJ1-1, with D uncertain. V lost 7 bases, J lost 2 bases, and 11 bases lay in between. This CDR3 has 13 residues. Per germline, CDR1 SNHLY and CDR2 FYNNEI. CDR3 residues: CASNRVRNTEAFF. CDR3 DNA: TGTGCCAGCAATCGGGTCCGTAACACTGAAGCTTTCTTT.

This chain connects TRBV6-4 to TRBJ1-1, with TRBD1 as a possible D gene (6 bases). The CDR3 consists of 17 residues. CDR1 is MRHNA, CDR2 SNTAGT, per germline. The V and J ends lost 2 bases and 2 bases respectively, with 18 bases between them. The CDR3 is CASSDAGHRVENTEAFF. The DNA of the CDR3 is TGTGCCAGCAGTGACGCGGGACACCGGGTGGAAAACACTGAAGCTTTCTTT.

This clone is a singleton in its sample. CDR3 in amino acids: CASSSRGGDNEQFF. The CDR3 DNA is TGTGCCAGCAGTAGTCGGGGTGGGGACAATGAGCAGTTCTTC. The chain carries TRBV6-4 and TRBJ2-1; TRBD2 might be the D (5 bases). The CDR3 is 14 amino acids. Trimming stripped 5 bases from V and 5 bases from J, with 13 bases between. Germline V lookup: CDR1 MRHNA, CDR2 SNTAGT.

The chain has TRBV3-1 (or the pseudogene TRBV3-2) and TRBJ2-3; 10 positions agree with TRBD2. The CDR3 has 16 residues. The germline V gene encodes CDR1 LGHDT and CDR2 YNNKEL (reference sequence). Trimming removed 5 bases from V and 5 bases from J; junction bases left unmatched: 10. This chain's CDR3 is CASSTRSSGGLDTQYF. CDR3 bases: TGTGCCAGCAGCACCCGATCTAGCGGGGGATTAGATACGCAGTATTTT.

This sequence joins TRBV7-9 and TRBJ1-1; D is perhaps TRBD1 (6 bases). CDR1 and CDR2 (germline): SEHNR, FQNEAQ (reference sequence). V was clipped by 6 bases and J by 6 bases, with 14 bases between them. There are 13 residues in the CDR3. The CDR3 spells CASRSAGDAEAFF. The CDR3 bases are TGTGCCAGCAGGTCAGCAGGGGATGCTGAAGCTTTCTTT.

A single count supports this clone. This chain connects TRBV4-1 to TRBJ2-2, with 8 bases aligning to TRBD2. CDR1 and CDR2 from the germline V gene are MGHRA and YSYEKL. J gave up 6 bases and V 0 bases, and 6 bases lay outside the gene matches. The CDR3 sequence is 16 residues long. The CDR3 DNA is TGCGCCAGCAGCCAAGACCGGGGGGGCCCCCCCGGGGAGCTGTTTTTT. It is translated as CASSQDRGGPPGELFF.

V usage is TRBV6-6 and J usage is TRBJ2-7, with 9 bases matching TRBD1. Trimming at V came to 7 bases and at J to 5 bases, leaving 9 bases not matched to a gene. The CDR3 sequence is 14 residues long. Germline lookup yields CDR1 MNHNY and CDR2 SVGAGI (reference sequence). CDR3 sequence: CASKHGDREDEQYF. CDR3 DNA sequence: TGTGCCAGCAAACACGGGGACAGGGAGGACGAGCAGTACTTC.

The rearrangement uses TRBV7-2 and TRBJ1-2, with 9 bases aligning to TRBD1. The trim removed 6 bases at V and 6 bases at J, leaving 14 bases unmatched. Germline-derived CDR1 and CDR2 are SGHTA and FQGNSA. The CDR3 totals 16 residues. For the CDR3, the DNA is TGTGCCAGCAGGGCATTCGGACAGGGGACGGTTAATGGCTACACCTTC. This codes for CASRAFGQGTVNGYTF.

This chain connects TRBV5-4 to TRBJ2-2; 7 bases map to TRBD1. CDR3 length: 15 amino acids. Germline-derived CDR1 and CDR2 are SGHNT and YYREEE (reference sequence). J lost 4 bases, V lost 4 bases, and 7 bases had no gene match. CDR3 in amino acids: CASSMGQSFTGELFF. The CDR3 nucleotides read TGTGCCAGCAGCATGGGACAGAGCTTCACCGGGGAGCTGTTTTTT.

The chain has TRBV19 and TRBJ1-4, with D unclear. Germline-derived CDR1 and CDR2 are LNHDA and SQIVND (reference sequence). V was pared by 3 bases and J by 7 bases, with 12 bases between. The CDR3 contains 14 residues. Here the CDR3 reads CASSMTSGREKLFF. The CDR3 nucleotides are TGTGCCAGTAGTATGACGTCCGGGCGTGAAAAACTGTTTTTT.

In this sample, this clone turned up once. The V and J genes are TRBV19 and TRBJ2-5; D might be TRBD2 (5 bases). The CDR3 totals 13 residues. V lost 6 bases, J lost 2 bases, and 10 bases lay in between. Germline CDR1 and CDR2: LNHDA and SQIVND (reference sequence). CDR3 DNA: TGTGCCAGTAGCATTGGAGGACAAGAGACCCAGTACTTC. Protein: CASSIGGQETQYF.